This T cell receptor beta chain was captured by sequencing in a study of EBV T-cell therapy then PD-1 blockade in nasopharyngeal carcinoma. The sample's treatment: AdE1-LMPpoly-expanded autologous EBV-specific T-cell therapy followed by anti-PD-1 nivolumab. V was clipped by 5 bases and J by 0 bases, with 14 bases between them. The CDR3 is 17 amino acids. Germline V gene lookup returns CDR1 SNHLY and CDR2 FYNNEI. Profiling relied on immunoSEQ multiplex PCR, and the TCRdb table lists in-frame clones only, not all of them. The table has under 20,000 clones, roughly 84% seen once. A remark on this clone: Its target is unknown.

The clonotype comes from a man aged 40-50 years with nasopharyngeal carcinoma. The input for sequencing was CD8+ T cells from blood, taken around day 35 from a patient whose treatment included autologous EBV-specific T cells and nivolumab. V is TRBV2 and J is TRBJ1-6; possibly TRBD1 for D (5 bases). CDR3: CASSLRDVSSYNSPLHF. CDR3 nucleotides: TGTGCCAGCAGTCTCCGGGACGTCAGCTCCTATAATTCACCCCTCCACTTT.